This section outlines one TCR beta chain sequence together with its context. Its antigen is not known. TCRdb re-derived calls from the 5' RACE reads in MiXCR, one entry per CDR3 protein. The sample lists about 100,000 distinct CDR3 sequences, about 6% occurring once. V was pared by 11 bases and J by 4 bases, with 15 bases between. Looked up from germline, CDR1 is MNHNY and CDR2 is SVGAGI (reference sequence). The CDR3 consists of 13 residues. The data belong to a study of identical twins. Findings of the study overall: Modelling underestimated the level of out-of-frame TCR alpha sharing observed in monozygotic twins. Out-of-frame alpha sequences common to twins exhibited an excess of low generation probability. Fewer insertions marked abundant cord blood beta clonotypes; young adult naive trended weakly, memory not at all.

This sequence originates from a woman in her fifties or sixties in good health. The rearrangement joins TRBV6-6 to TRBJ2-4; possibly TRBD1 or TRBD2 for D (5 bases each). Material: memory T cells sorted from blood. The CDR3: CAGSGTAKNIQYF. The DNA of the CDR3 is TGTGCCGGCTCCGGGACGGCTAAAAACATTCAGTACTTC.